This T cell receptor beta chain was found in a study of blood T cell repertoires in COVID-19. The overall study: From T cells, B-cell-depleted T cells, or PBMCs came the material, which was cDNA or gDNA.

The study drew participants aged about 18 to 95 years from approximately 23 US areas. Sequenced by immunoSEQ multiplex PCR; TCRdb stores in-frame clones only, minus some. The sample contains a few hundred thousand clones, about 91% of which appear only once. This TCR was sampled from a woman between 35 and 50 years old who had recovered from COVID-19. The specimen sequenced was PBMCs or T cells enriched from blood (not recorded which).

The CDR3 DNA is TGCAGTGTAAACGGGGACACTGAAGCTTTCTTT. The encoded protein is CSVNGDTEAFF. The chain is built from TRBV20-1 and TRBJ1-1, with D unresolved. CDR1 DFQATT and CDR2 SNEGSKA come from the germline V gene (reference sequence). With 7 bases removed from V and 3 bases from J, the gap between germline ends came to 9 bases. This CDR3 has 11 amino acids.